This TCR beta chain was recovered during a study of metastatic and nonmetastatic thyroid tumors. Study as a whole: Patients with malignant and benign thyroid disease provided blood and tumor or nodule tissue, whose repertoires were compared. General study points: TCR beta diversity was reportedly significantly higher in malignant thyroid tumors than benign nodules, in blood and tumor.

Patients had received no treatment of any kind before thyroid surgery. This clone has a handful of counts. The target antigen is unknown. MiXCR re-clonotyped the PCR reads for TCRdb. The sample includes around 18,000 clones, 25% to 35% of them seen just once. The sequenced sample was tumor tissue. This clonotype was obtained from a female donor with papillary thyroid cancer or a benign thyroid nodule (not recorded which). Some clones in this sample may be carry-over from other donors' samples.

CDR3 DNA sequence: TGTGCCAGCAGTAAAGGGACAGGGAACACCGGGGAGCTGTTTTTT. This sequence encodes CASSKGTGNTGELFF. This chain uses TRBV27 with TRBJ2-2, with 8 bases fitting TRBD1. The germline V gene has CDR1 MNHEY and CDR2 SMNVEV (reference sequence). The ends lost 5 bases at V and 1 base at J; junction bases unmatched: 3. The CDR3 totals 15 residues.